One T cell receptor beta chain is described in this entry. This specimen comes from a study of T cell responses to AZD1222 COVID-19 vaccine. The protocol was immunoSEQ multiplex PCR, while the TCRdb copy is restricted to in-frame clones and leaves out a portion. The repertoire holds roughly 120,000 clones, with roughly 90% as singletons. Germline values: CDR1 SGHDT, CDR2 YYEEEE. The CDR3 is 13 amino acids. With 0 bases removed from V and 12 bases from J, the gap between germline ends came to 12 bases. The clonotype was recovered from an adult in good health. This rearrangement joins TRBV5-6 to TRBJ1-4; possible D gene TRBD1, 5 bases. Source: peripheral blood, taken on day 0 of AZD1222 vaccination. The CDR3 loop is CASSLGAGNELFF. The CDR3 DNA sequence: TGTGCCAGCAGCTTGGGCGCAGGGAATGAACTGTTTTTT. Full variable domain (outside the CDR3, taken from reference TRBV5-6 and TRBJ1-4): DAGVTQSPTHLIKTRGQQVTLRCSPKSGHDTVSWYQQALGQGPQFIFQYYEEEERQRGNFPDRFSGHQFPNYSSELNVNALLLGDSALYLCASSLGAGNELFFGSGTQLSVL.